The clone carrying this T cell receptor (beta chain) was recorded once. Data came from immunoSEQ multiplex PCR; TCRdb stores just in-frame clones and leaves some out. This sample has tens of thousands of clones, with around 90% found just once. The data were obtained in a study of T cell changes during pregnancy in multiple sclerosis. Trimming left V 8 bases short and J 0 bases short, with 7 bases between. The CDR3 extends over 13 amino acids. Per germline, CDR1 SGHTA and CDR2 FQGTGA. The V and J genes are TRBV7-3 and TRBJ2-2, with D possibly matching TRBD2 (5 bases). Sample: CD4+ T cells from peripheral blood mononuclear cells, taken in the first trimester of pregnancy. The TCR comes from a female donor with multiple sclerosis, enrolled in a pregnancy study. DNA of the CDR3: TGTGCCAGCCGAGGGCCGAACACCGGGGAGCTGTTTTTT. As protein: CASRGPNTGELFF.